The 21 T cell receptor beta chains below come from one sample, sequenced in a study of CD8 T cells in Susac syndrome. RNA in amounts of roughly 0.5 to 1 ug was reverse transcribed with random hexamers. TCRdb re-called the immunoSEQ multiplex PCR reads with MiXCR, one entry per CDR3 protein. The sample shows about 140,000 distinct CDR3 sequences, over 90% of them seen only once. The sequenced sample consisted of CD8+ T cells from PBMCs. All receptors come from a human donor with Susac syndrome.

This chain connects TRBV23-1 to TRBJ2-7, with a tentative D call TRBD2 (5 bases). TRBV23-1 is filed as an ORF, its function uncertain. The CDR3 totals 13 residues. Trimming took 3 bases from V and 4 from J, leaving 10 bases between them. CDR3 nucleotide sequence: TGCGCCAGCAGTCACCCCACGGGATACGAGCAGTACTTC. Translated, it gives CASSHPTGYEQYF.

V usage is TRBV24-1 and J usage is TRBJ2-3, with 7 bases fitting TRBD2. V lost 4 bases, J lost 5 bases, and 11 bases stayed unmatched. The germline V gene has CDR1 KGHDR and CDR2 SFDVKD. The CDR3 loop spans 16 amino acids. The CDR3 sequence is CATSDHSNREEDTQYF. The CDR3 DNA reads as TGTGCCACCAGTGACCATAGCAACCGGGAGGAAGATACGCAGTATTTT.

The rearrangement links TRBV12-3 or TRBV12-4 to TRBJ2-7, with D possibly TRBD2 on 5 matching bases. The CDR3 length is 16 residues. The V end was cut by 3 bases, the J end by 4 bases, with 19 bases between. CDR3 in DNA: TGTGCCAGCAGTTTTCTCGGGGTGGGATCGTTGTACGAGCAGTACTTC. Its translation is CASSFLGVGSLYEQYF.

The J gene is TRBJ2-2, the V gene TRBV7-8; D unclear. The CDR3 consists of 13 residues. Between the trimmed V and J ends, which lost 8 bases and 0 bases, there was a span of 7 bases. Germline V CDR1 and CDR2: SGHVS, FQNEAQ. The CDR3 spells CASDFSNTGELFF. CDR3 bases: TGTGCCAGCGACTTTTCGAACACCGGGGAGCTGTTTTTT.

This rearrangement joins TRBV19 to TRBJ1-1; D unclear. CDR1 and CDR2 (germline): LNHDA, SQIVND (reference sequence). With 6 bases removed from V and 6 bases from J, the gap between germline ends came to 20 bases. This CDR3 contains 15 residues. CDR3 amino acids: CASSRIDTPVAEAFF. CDR3 coding DNA: TGTGCCAGTAGCCGGATCGACACCCCGGTCGCTGAAGCTTTCTTT.

The sample holds one count of this clonotype. The V call is TRBV7-6, the J call TRBJ2-7; 7 nucleotides match TRBD1. Germline loops: CDR1 SGHVS, CDR2 FNYEAQ. Unmatched junction bases numbered 4, after V lost 4 bases and J lost 4 bases. The CDR3 contains 13 residues. This CDR3 reads CASSWTGGYEQYF. CDR3 nucleotides: TGTGCCAGCAGCTGGACAGGTGGTTACGAGCAGTACTTC.

The chain links TRBV2 to TRBJ2-3, with TRBD2 matching 12 bases. This CDR3 has 18 amino acids. With 4 bases clipped from V and 0 bases from J, the junction kept 8 bases outside the gene matches. Germline assignment: CDR1 SNHLY and CDR2 FYNNEI. CDR3: CASSVTSGSGPSTDTQYF. DNA for the CDR3: TGTGCCAGCAGTGTGACTAGCGGGAGTGGTCCCAGCACAGATACGCAGTATTTT.

The table lists this clonotype with a count of one. The V and J genes are TRBV19 and TRBJ1-3; unclear D gene. Germline CDR1 LNHDA, CDR2 SQIVND (reference sequence). V was clipped by 3 bases and J by 4 bases, with 4 bases between them. The CDR3 is 12 residues long. DNA of the CDR3: TGTGCCAGTAGTATCGCGGGAAACACCATATATTTT. This gives the protein CASSIAGNTIYF.

The V gene is TRBV7-9, the J gene TRBJ2-3, with TRBD1 matching over 7 bases. Germline trimming cut 6 bases from V and 2 bases from J; bases unmatched to any gene: 8. Per germline, CDR1 SEHNR and CDR2 FQNEAQ (reference sequence). The CDR3 totals 15 residues. The CDR3 coding sequence is TGTGCCAGCAGTTCTGGGACAGCGAACACAGATACGCAGTATTTT. It is translated as CASSSGTANTDTQYF.

J is TRBJ2-7 and V is TRBV28; possibly TRBD2 for D (5 bases). Germline CDR1 MDHEN, CDR2 SYDVKM. The CDR3 contains 15 residues. V lost 6 bases and J 1 base, leaving 16 bases between the germline ends. The CDR3 coding sequence is TGTGCCAGCAGCACCGCGGGCCGCGTGTCCTACGAGCAGTACTTC. It specifies CASSTAGRVSYEQYF.

J is TRBJ1-4 and V is TRBV7-9; TRBD1 matches 7 bases. Germline CDR1 is SEHNR and CDR2 is FQNEAQ (reference sequence). V shed 5 bases, J shed 3 bases, and the junction held 6 bases outside the gene matches. The CDR3 is 15 residues long. CDR3 residues: CASSEGQLANEKLFF. In nucleotides, the CDR3 is TGTGCCAGCAGCGAGGGACAGTTGGCTAATGAAAAACTGTTTTTT.

Here the CDR3 DNA reads TGTGCCAGCAGCCAGGGGGCAAGGGTCGAAGGCTACACCTTC. Translated, it gives CASSQGARVEGYTF. The V call is TRBV14, the J call TRBJ1-2; D may be TRBD1 (6 bases). Germline V gene lookup returns CDR1 SGHDN and CDR2 FVKESK. The V and J ends lost 3 bases and 8 bases respectively, with 16 bases between them. CDR3 length: 14 amino acids.

J is TRBJ1-2 and V is TRBV19; a possible D gene is TRBD1 (6 bases). This CDR3 region has 16 residues. Germline V lookup: CDR1 LNHDA, CDR2 SQIVND (reference sequence). Trimming pared 0 bases from V and 4 bases from J, leaving 15 bases between. The chain's CDR3 is CASSIEQGNRIYGYTF. CDR3 DNA: TGTGCCAGTAGTATAGAGCAGGGGAACAGGATCTATGGCTACACCTTC.

This clonotype is a singleton in its sample. The genes are TRBV4-1 and TRBJ2-2; D is unclear. Germline lookup yields CDR1 MGHRA and CDR2 YSYEKL. Trimming took 4 bases from V and 4 from J, leaving 10 bases between them. The CDR3 covers 14 residues. CDR3 sequence: CASSPRPPTGELFF. In nucleotides, the CDR3 is TGCGCCAGCAGCCCGAGACCCCCCACCGGGGAGCTGTTTTTT.

The chain joins TRBV27 to TRBJ2-7; D may correspond to TRBD1 or TRBD2 (5 bases each). This CDR3 spans 13 amino acids. Trimming took off 6 bases at V and 5 bases at J, with 14 bases between the two ends. Germline CDR1 reads MNHEY; CDR2 reads SMNVEV (reference sequence). DNA for the CDR3: TGTGCCAGCAGCTGGGACGGAGGTCACGAGCAGTACTTC. Translated: CASSWDGGHEQYF.

The rearrangement uses TRBV9 and TRBJ1-5, with TRBD1 matching 10 bases. V lost 0 bases, J lost 1 base, and 1 base stayed unmatched. Germline V gene lookup returns CDR1 SGDLS and CDR2 YYNGEE. The CDR3 is 16 residues long. CDR3 protein: CASSVGTGGSNQPQHF. The CDR3 DNA reads as TGTGCCAGCAGCGTAGGGACAGGGGGAAGCAATCAGCCCCAGCATTTT.

The V and J genes are TRBV4-1 and TRBJ1-2; D not resolved. This CDR3 comprises 13 residues. CDR1 and CDR2 (germline): MGHRA, YSYEKL. The V and J ends lost 3 bases and 4 bases respectively, with 9 bases between them. The CDR3 DNA reads as TGCGCCAGCAGCCAGGAAGTTCGCTATGGCTACACCTTC. Its translation: CASSQEVRYGYTF.

This clonotype was detected once. The chain is built from TRBV3-1 and TRBJ2-6; D call uncertain. V shed 2 bases and J shed 0 bases, with 11 bases lying between them. The V gene's germline CDR1 is LGHDT and CDR2 YNNKEL (reference sequence). The CDR3 loop spans 17 amino acids. This CDR3 reads CASSQMQSLSGANVLTF. The CDR3 DNA follows: TGTGCCAGCAGCCAAATGCAGTCCCTCTCTGGGGCCAACGTCCTGACTTTC.

Here the CDR3 DNA reads TGTGCCAGCAGGTCCGACAGGGTCGGCTACACCTTC. Translating gives CASRSDRVGYTF. The chain is built from TRBV9 and TRBJ1-2; 7 positions match TRBD1. The CDR3 loop spans 12 amino acids. J lost 8 bases, V lost 5 bases, and 6 bases had no gene match. CDR1 and CDR2 (germline): SGDLS, YYNGEE.

The chain employs TRBV3-1 and TRBJ2-5; D is unclear. The germline gives CDR1 LGHDT, CDR2 YNNKEL (reference sequence). CDR3 length: 11 amino acids. The V and J ends lost 5 bases and 7 bases respectively, with 8 bases between them. The CDR3 nucleotides are TGTGCCAGCAGCTCCTCCGTGACCCAGTACTTC. It yields the protein CASSSSVTQYF.

V gene TRBV7-8 combines with J gene TRBJ2-7; D tentatively fits TRBD1 or TRBD2 (5 bases each). The V end lost 1 base, the J end lost 6 bases, and 13 bases lay between the germline ends. Germline assignment: CDR1 SGHVS and CDR2 FQNEAQ. The CDR3 has 14 residues. This chain's CDR3 is CASSLDGAPLEQYF. The CDR3 DNA follows: TGTGCCAGCAGCTTAGACGGGGCCCCACTCGAGCAGTACTTC.